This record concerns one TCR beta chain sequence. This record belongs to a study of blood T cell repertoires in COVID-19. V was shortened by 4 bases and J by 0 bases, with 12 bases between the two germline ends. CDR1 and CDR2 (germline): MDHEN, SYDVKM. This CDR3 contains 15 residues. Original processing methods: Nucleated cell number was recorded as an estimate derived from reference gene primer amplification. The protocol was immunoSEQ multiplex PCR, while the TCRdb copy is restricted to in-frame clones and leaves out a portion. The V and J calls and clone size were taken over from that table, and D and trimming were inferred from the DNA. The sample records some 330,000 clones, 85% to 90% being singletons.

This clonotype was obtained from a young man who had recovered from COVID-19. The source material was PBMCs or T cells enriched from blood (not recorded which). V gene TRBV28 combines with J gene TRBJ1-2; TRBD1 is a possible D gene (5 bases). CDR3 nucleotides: TGTGCCAGCAGTTCTACAGGCACGGCTAACTATGGCTACACCTTC. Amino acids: CASSSTGTANYGYTF.